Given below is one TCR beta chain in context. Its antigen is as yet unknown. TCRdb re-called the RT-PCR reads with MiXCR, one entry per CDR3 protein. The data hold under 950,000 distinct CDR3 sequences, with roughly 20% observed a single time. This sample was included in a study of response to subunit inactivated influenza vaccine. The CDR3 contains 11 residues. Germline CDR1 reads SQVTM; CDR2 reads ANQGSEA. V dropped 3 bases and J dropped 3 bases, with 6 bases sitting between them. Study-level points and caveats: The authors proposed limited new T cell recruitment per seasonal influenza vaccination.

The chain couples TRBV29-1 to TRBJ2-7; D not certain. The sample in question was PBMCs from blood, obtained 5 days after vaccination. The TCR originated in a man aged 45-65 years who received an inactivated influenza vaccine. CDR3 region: CSVDGGYEQYF. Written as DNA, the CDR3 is TGCAGCGTTGACGGCGGCTACGAGCAGTACTTC.